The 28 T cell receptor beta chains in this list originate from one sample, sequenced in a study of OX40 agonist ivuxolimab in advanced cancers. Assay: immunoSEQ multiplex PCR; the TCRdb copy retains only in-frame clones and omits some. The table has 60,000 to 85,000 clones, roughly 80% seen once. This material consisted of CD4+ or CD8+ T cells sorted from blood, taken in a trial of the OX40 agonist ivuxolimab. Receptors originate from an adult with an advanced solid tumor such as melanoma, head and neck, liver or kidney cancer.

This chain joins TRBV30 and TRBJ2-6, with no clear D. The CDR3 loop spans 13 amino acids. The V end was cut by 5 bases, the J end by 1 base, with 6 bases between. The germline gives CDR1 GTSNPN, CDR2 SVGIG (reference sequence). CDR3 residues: CAWELSGANVLTF. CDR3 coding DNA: TGTGCCTGGGAGTTGTCTGGGGCCAACGTCCTGACTTTC.

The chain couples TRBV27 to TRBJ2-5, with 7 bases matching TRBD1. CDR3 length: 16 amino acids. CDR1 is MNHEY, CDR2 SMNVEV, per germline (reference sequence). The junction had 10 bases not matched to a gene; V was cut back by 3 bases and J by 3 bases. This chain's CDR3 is CASSFTTGTAKETQYF. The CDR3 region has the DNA TGTGCCAGCAGTTTCACAACCGGGACAGCTAAAGAGACCCAGTACTTC.

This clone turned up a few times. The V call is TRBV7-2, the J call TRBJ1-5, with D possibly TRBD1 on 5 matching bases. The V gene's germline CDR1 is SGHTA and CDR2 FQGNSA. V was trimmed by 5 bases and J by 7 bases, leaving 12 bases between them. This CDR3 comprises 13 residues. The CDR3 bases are TGTGCCAGCAGCATCGGGACTCCACAGCCCCAGCATTTT. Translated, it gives CASSIGTPQPQHF.

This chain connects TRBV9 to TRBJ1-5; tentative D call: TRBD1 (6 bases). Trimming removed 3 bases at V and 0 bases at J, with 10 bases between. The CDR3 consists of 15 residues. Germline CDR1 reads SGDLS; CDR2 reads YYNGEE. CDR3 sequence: CASSEGVYSNQPQHF. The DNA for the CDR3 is TGTGCCAGCAGCGAGGGGGTGTATAGCAATCAGCCCCAGCATTTT.

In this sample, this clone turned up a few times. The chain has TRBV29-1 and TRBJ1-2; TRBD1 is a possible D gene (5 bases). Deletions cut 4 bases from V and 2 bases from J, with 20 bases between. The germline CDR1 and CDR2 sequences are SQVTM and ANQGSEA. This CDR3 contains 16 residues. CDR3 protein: CSVGSGTDRSNYGYTF. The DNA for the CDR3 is TGCAGCGTTGGGTCCGGGACGGATCGATCCAACTATGGCTACACCTTC.

Here the CDR3 reads CASSLGGGRENQPQHF. CDR3 bases: TGTGCCAGCAGCTTGGGGGGGGGCCGAGAAAATCAGCCCCAGCATTTT. The chain joins TRBV5-5 to TRBJ1-5, with D possibly matching TRBD1 (6 bases). V lost 0 bases and J lost 4, with 14 bases in between. The CDR3 length is 16 residues. CDR1 and CDR2 from the germline V gene are SGHKS and YYEKEE (reference sequence).

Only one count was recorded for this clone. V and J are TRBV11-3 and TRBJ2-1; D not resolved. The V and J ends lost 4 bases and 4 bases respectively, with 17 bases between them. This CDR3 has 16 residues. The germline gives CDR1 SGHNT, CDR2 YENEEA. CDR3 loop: CASSSSWAVGYNEQFF. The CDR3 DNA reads TGTGCCAGCAGCTCCTCGTGGGCGGTCGGTTACAATGAGCAGTTCTTC.

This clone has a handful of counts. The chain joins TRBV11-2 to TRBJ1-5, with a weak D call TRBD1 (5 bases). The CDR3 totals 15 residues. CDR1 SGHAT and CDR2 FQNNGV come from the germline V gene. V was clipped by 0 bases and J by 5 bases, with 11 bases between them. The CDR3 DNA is TGTGCCAGCAGCTTAGACGGGGTAGGGGATCAGCCCCAGCATTTT. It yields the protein CASSLDGVGDQPQHF. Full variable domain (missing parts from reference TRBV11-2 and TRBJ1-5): EAGVAQSPRYKIIEKRQSVAFWCNPISGHATLYWYQQILGQGPKLLIQFQNNGVVDDSQLPKDRFSAERLKGVDSTLKIQPAKLEDSAVYLCASSLDGVGDQPQHFGDGTRLSIL.

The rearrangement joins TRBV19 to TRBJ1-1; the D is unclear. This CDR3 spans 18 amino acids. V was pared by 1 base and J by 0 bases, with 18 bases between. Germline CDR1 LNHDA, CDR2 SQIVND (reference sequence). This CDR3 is CASSIGGSMGGVNTEAFF. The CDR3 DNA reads TGTGCCAGTAGTATAGGAGGCAGCATGGGAGGCGTGAACACTGAAGCTTTCTTT.

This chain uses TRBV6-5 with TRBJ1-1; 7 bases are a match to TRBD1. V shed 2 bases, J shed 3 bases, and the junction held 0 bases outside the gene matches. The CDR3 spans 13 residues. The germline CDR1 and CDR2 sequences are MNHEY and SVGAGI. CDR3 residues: CASSYRGHTEAFF. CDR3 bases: TGTGCCAGCAGTTACAGGGGGCACACTGAAGCTTTCTTT.

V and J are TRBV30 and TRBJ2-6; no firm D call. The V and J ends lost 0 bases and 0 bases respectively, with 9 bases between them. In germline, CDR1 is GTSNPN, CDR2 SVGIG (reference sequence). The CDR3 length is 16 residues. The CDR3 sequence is CAWSVPLSSGANVLTF. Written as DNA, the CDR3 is TGTGCCTGGAGTGTACCGTTGAGCTCTGGGGCCAACGTCCTGACTTTC.

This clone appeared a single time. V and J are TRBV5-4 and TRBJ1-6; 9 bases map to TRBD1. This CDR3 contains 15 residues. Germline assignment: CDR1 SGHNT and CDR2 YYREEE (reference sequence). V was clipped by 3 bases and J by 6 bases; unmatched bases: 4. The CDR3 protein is CASSSAGQGNSPLHF. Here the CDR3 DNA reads TGTGCCAGCAGCTCCGCGGGACAGGGTAATTCACCCCTCCACTTT.

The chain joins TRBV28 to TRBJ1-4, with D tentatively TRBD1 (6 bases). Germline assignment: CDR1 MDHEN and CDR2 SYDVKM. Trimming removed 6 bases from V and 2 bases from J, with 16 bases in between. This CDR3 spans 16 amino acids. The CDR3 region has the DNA TGTGCCAGCAGCCCAATAGGGGGGCGGACTAATGAAAAACTGTTTTTT. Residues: CASSPIGGRTNEKLFF.

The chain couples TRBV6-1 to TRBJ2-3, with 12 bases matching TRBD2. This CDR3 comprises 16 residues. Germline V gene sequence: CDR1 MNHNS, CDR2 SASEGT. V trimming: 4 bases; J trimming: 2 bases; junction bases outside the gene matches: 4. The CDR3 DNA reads TGTGCCAGCAGTGCCAGGACTAGCGGGACCACAGATACGCAGTATTTT. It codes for CASSARTSGTTDTQYF.

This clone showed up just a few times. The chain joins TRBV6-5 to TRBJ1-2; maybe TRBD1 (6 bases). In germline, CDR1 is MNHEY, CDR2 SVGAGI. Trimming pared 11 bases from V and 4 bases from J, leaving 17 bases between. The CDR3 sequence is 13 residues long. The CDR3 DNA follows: TGTGCCGCCCAAGCGGGGGCGGGCTATGGCTACACCTTC. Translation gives CAAQAGAGYGYTF.

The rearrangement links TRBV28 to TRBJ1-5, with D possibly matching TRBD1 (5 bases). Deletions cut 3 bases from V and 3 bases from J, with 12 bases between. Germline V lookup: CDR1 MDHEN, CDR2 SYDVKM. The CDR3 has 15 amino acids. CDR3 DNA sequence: TGTGCCAGCAGTTTTTCCCGACAGTTCAATCAGCCCCAGCATTTT. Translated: CASSFSRQFNQPQHF.

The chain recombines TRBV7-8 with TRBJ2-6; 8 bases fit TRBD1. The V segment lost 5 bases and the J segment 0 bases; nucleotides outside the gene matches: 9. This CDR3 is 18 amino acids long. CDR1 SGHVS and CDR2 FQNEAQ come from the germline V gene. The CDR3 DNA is TGTGCCAGCAGCCCACGGACAGGGTATTACTCTGGGGCCAACGTCCTGACTTTC. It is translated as CASSPRTGYYSGANVLTF.

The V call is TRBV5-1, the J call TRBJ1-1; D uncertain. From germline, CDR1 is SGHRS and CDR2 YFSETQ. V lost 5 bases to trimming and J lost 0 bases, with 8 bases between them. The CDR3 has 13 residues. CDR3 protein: CASSNGLNTEAFF. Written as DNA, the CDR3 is TGCGCCAGCAGTAACGGATTGAACACTGAAGCTTTCTTT.

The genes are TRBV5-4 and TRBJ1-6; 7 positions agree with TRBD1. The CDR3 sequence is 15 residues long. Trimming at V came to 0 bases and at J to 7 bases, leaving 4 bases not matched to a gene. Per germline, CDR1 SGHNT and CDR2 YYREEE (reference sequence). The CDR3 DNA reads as TGTGCCAGCAGCTTGGAACCAGGGGGAAATTCACCCCTCCACTTT. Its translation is CASSLEPGGNSPLHF.

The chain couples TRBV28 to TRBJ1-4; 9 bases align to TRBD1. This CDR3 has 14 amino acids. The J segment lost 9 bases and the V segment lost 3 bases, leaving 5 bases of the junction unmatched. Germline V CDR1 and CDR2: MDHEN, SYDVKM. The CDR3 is CASSLIQGAKKLFF. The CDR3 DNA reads TGTGCCAGCAGTTTGATACAGGGGGCTAAAAAACTGTTTTTT. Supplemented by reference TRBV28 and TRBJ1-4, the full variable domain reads DVKVTQSSRYLVKRTGEKVFLECVQDMDHENMFWYRQDPGLGLRLIYFSYDVKMKEKGDIPEGYSVSREKKERFSLILESASTNQTSMYLCASSLIQGAKKLFFGSGTQLSVL.

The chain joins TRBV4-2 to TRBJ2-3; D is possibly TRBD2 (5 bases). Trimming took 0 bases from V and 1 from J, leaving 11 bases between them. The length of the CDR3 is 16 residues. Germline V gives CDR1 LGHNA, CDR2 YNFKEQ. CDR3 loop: CASSQDQGSGTDTQYF. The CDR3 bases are TGTGCCAGCAGCCAAGATCAAGGTAGCGGCACAGATACGCAGTATTTT.

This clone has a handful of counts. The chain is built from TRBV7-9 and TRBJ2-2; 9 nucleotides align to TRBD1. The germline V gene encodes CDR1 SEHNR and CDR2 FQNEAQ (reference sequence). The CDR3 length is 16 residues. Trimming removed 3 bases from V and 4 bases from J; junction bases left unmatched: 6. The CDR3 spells CASSLSVGQGTGELFF. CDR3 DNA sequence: TGTGCCAGCAGCTTGTCTGTGGGACAGGGCACCGGGGAGCTGTTTTTT.

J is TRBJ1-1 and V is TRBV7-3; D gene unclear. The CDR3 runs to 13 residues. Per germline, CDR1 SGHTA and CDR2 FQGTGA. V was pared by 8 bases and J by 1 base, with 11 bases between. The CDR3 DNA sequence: TGTGCCAGCGGACCTTGGCCGAACACTGAAGCTTTCTTT. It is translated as CASGPWPNTEAFF.

DNA of the CDR3: TGTGCCAGCAGCCCCCTAACTAGCGGGGGGGCGGGGGGCACAGATACGCAGTATTTT. It translates to CASSPLTSGGAGGTDTQYF. This chain links TRBV7-3 with TRBJ2-3, with 13 bases matching TRBD2. CDR3 length: 19 amino acids. With 5 bases clipped from V and 1 base from J, the junction kept 12 bases outside the gene matches. In germline, CDR1 is SGHTA, CDR2 FQGTGA.

CDR3 sequence reads: CASSDARGGQETQYF. The CDR3 region has the DNA TGTGCCAGCAGCGATGCGCGGGGGGGCCAAGAGACCCAGTACTTC. The chain links TRBV27 to TRBJ2-5, with TRBD2 matching over 9 bases. Germline CDR1 and CDR2: MNHEY and SMNVEV (reference sequence). This CDR3 has 15 amino acids. Trimming removed 6 bases from V and 1 base from J; junction bases left unmatched: 6.

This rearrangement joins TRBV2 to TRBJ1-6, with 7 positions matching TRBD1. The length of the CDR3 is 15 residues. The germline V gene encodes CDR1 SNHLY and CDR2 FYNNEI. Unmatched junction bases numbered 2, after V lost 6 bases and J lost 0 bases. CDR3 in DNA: TGTGCCAGCAGGACAGGGAGCTCCTATAATTCACCCCTCCACTTT. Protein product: CASRTGSSYNSPLHF.

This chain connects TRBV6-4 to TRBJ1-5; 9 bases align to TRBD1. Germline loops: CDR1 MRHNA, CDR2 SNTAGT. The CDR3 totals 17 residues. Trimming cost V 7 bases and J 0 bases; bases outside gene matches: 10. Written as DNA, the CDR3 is TGTGCCAGCAAATCGGGACAGGGCAACTTTAGCAATCAGCCCCAGCATTTT. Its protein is CASKSGQGNFSNQPQHF.

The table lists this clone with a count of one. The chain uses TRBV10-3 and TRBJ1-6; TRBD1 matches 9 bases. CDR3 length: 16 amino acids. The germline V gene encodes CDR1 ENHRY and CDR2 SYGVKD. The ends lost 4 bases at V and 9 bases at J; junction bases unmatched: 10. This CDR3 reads CAISASGGQGGSPLHF. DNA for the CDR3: TGTGCCATCAGTGCAAGCGGGGGACAGGGAGGTTCACCCCTCCACTTT.